The clone carrying this T cell receptor beta chain was seen only a few times. The data stem from a study of blood T cell repertoires in COVID-19. The wider study: Acute and convalescent COVID-19 samples came from the United States, Italy and Spain. From T cells, B-cell-depleted T cells, or PBMCs came the material, which was cDNA or gDNA.

The J segment lost 8 bases and the V segment lost 5 bases, leaving 12 bases of the junction unmatched. CDR1 is MDHEN and CDR2 is SYDVKM in the germline V gene. The CDR3 runs to 15 residues. As handled by the study authors: Reference gene primers were amplified, and this amplification served to estimate nucleated cell counts. Sequencing used immunoSEQ multiplex PCR; TCRdb keeps in-frame clones, though not all of them. The DNA was the basis for D and trimming; V, J and clone size are from that table. The sample lists over 85,000 clones; 70% to 90% were seen once. Sequencing was performed on peripheral blood. The receptor's source is a man in his 70s with acute or convalescent COVID-19. The rearrangement uses TRBV28 and TRBJ1-2, with 9 nucleotides matching TRBD1. The CDR3 coding sequence is TGTGCCAGCAGTGATCCGGGACAGGGCGCGGGCGGCTACACCTTC. Amino acids: CASSDPGQGAGGYTF.